Below, 6 T cell receptor beta chains from the same sample are listed, as sequenced in a study of OX40 agonist ivuxolimab in advanced cancers. Library preparation employed the immunoSEQ multiplex PCR assay. TCRdb took over this immuneACCESS table, retaining in-frame rearrangements with V and J assigned. Such tables are incomplete; in checked studies, under half of the missing clones stem from an unresolved V gene, and the remainder is unexplained. Within this sample are under 90,000 clones, with 86% of them counted one time only. Clones ranked in the top ten supply over 0.9% of the sample. The specimen was CD4+ or CD8+ T cells sorted from blood, collected in a trial of the OX40 agonist ivuxolimab. The receptor source for this set is an adult with an advanced solid tumor such as melanoma, head and neck, liver or kidney cancer.

This clone was seen a single time. The chain uses TRBV11-2 and TRBJ2-7; 7 positions match TRBD1. The CDR3 contains 13 residues. The V gene's germline CDR1 is SGHAT and CDR2 FQNNGV. The ends lost 5 bases at V and 5 bases at J; junction bases unmatched: 6. The CDR3 reads CASSRGRLHEQYF. The CDR3 DNA reads TGTGCCAGCAGCAGGGGGCGCCTACACGAGCAGTACTTC.

This clone has only a few counts. The J gene is TRBJ1-5, the V gene TRBV4-1; D ambiguous. Germline loops: CDR1 MGHRA, CDR2 YSYEKL. The CDR3 has 15 residues. Trimming took 7 bases from V and 0 from J, leaving 13 bases between them. As DNA, the CDR3 is TGCGCCAGCACCCTTACAGAGTATAGCAATCAGCCCCAGCATTTT. Amino acids: CASTLTEYSNQPQHF.

The V call is TRBV9, the J call TRBJ1-4, with a weak D call TRBD1 (6 bases). This CDR3 contains 15 residues. The germline V gene encodes CDR1 SGDLS and CDR2 YYNGEE. V was pared by 3 bases and J by 3 bases, with 12 bases between. The CDR3 loop reads CASSAGGAANEKLFF. The CDR3 DNA reads as TGTGCCAGCAGCGCGGGGGGCGCGGCTAATGAAAAACTGTTTTTT.

This chain joins TRBV6-5 and TRBJ1-2; 7 bases match TRBD1. The CDR3 contains 13 residues. With V trimmed by 6 bases and J by 4 bases, 5 bases remained unmatched. The germline gives CDR1 MNHEY, CDR2 SVGAGI. The CDR3 coding sequence is TGTGCCAGCAGGCTACAGGGGCCCTATGGCTACACCTTC. It encodes CASRLQGPYGYTF.

This chain joins TRBV7-3 and TRBJ2-3; 12 nucleotides agree with TRBD1. V lost 3 bases to trimming and J lost 4 bases; unmatched junction nucleotides: 2. The germline gives CDR1 SGHTA, CDR2 FQGTGA. This CDR3 has 15 residues. This CDR3 is CASSFGTGGPDTQYF. The CDR3 nucleotides read TGTGCCAGCAGCTTTGGGACAGGGGGCCCAGATACGCAGTATTTT.

The CDR3 DNA follows: TGCGCCAGCAGGGGAAGCCCCACGCGGACCCCCTACGAGCAGTACTTC. Translating gives CASRGSPTRTPYEQYF. The chain is built from TRBV10-1 and TRBJ2-7; D call uncertain. The CDR3 runs 16 residues. Germline loops: CDR1 WNHNN, CDR2 SYGVQD (reference sequence). V lost 6 bases, J lost 2 bases, and 20 bases lay in between.